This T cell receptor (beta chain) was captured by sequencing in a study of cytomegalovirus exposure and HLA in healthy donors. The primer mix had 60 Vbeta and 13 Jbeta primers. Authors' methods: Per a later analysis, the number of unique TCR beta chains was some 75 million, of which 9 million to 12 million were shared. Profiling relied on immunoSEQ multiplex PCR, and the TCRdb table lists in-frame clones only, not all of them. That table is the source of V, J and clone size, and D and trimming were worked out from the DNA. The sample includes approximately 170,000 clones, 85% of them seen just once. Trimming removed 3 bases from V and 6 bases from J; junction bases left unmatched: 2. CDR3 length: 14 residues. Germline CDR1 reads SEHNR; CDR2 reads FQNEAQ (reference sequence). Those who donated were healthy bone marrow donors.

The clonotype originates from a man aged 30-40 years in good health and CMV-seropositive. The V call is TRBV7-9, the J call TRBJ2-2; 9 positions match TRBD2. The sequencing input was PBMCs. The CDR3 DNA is TGTGCCAGCAGCTTTAGCGGGAGCGCCGGGGAGCTGTTTTTT. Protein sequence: CASSFSGSAGELFF.